Listed below are T cell receptor beta chains from one sample, sequenced in a study of blood T cell repertoires in COVID-19. The data were produced by immunoSEQ multiplex PCR, yet TCRdb's version contains in-frame clones alone and is incomplete. The sample consists of about 98,000 clones, about 84% of them appearing once. Sequenced input: peripheral blood. The receptors were sampled from a woman of 80 years or more with acute or convalescent COVID-19. CDR3s include the opening cysteine and the closing phenylalanine or tryptophan. A D gene is named only where the DNA matches it firmly. Clone size is stated in some rows and not others, as once, few, many or a class when expanded.

TRBD1	TRBV28	TRBJ1-1	.	TGTGCCAGCAGTACAGGGGGTGGGAACACTGAAGCTTTCTTT	CASSTGGGNTEAFF
.	TRBV18	TRBJ2-5	.	TGTGCCAGCTCCCGGTCCTCCGGAGAGACCCAGTACTTC	CASSRSSGETQYF
TRBD1	TRBV28	TRBJ1-1	.	TGTGCCAGTAAGTTCGCGGACAGGGCCAGCACTGAAGCTTTCTTT	CASKFADRASTEAFF
TRBD1	TRBV10-3	TRBJ1-5	.	TGTGCCACCCGCCCGGGGACAGATCAGCCCCAGCATTTT	CATRPGTDQPQHF
TRBD2	TRBV19	TRBJ2-5	.	TGTGCCAGTAGTCCCCGCGGGGGACAAGAGACCCAGTACTTC	CASSPRGGQETQYF
.	TRBV5-6	TRBJ1-2	.	TGTGCCAGCAGCCCGGGGAGCCGCTATGGCTACACCTTC	CASSPGSRYGYTF
TRBD1	TRBV28	TRBJ1-5	.	TGTGCCAGCAGGGGGACAGGGTTGAGCCCCCAGCATTTT	CASRGTGLSPQHF
TRBD1	TRBV6-6	TRBJ2-4	.	TGTGCCAGCAGTCTTACAACCCCCTTAACAGGGGGCGGGAACATTCAGTACTTC	CASSLTTPLTGGGNIQYF
TRBD2	TRBV11-2	TRBJ2-5	once	TGTGCCAGCAGCTTGATGGGGACTAGCGGGGGAGAGACCCAGTACTTC	CASSLMGTSGGETQYF
TRBD1	TRBV7-9	TRBJ2-1	.	TGTGCCAGCAGCGCCGGGACAGGGTCCTACAATGAGCAGTTCTTC	CASSAGTGSYNEQFF